This entry concerns a single T cell receptor (beta chain). Its antigen is as yet unknown. In the PCR, 60 Vbeta and 13 Jbeta primers were used. Repertoires were generated with immunoSEQ multiplex PCR, while TCRdb's copy carries only in-frame clones and drops some. Of some 120,000 clones in the sample, 81% were seen once. This sample was taken from a study of cytomegalovirus exposure and HLA in healthy donors. Background on the study: Samples from HLA-typed donors yielded approximately 80 million unique TCRs in an early data release. General study findings and limits: It was likely that a cluster of highly shared sequence variants was a sequencing artifact. A later analysis showed that HLA-associated TCR beta chains had undergone more clonal expansion than equally common others. A missense variant in DCLRE1C was later tied to TCR beta V- and J-gene trimming.

Germline lookup yields CDR1 SEHNR and CDR2 FQNEAQ (reference sequence). The CDR3 extends over 14 amino acids. V lost 3 bases, J lost 1 base, and 9 bases lay in between. The source material was PBMCs. This chain uses TRBV7-9 with TRBJ1-1; possibly TRBD1 for D (6 bases). This sequence originates from a woman in her 30s in good health and CMV-seronegative. In DNA, the CDR3 is TGTGCCAGCAGCTTGCCGGGACAGAACACTGAAGCTTTCTTT. Translated, it gives CASSLPGQNTEAFF.